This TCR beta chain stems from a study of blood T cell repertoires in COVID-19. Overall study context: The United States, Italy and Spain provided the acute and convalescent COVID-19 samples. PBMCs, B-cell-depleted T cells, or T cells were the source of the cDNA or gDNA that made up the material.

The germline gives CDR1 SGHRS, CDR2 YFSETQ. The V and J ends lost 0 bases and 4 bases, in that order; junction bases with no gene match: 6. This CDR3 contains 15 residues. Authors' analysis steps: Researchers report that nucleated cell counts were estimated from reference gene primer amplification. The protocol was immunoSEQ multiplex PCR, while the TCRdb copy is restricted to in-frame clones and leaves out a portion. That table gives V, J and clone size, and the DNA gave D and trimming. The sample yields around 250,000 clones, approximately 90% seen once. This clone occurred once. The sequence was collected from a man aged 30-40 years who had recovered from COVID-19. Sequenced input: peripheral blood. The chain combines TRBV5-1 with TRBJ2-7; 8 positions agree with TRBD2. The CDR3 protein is CASSLDPGGEYEQYF. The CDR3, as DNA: TGCGCCAGCAGCTTGGATCCGGGAGGGGAGTACGAGCAGTACTTC.